This TCR beta chain was obtained from a study of blood T cell repertoires in COVID-19. TCRdb's table, derived via immunoSEQ multiplex PCR, lists solely in-frame clones and lacks some. The repertoire consists of roughly 230,000 clones, with 80% to 95% occurring once and the leading ten covering roughly 0.8%. This receptor was identified in a man aged 25 to 40 with COVID-19, enrolled during active disease. The specimen was peripheral blood.

The DNA of the CDR3 is TGTGCCAGCAGTGAAGGTACAGGGAATCCTTACGAGCAGTACTTC. Its protein product is CASSEGTGNPYEQYF. This chain links TRBV6-1 with TRBJ2-7, with D tentatively TRBD1 (6 bases). Germline CDR1 MNHNS, CDR2 SASEGT. This CDR3 comprises 15 residues. Trimming removed 1 base from V and 4 bases from J, with 14 bases in between.